These 3 T cell receptor beta chains share one sample of origin, sequenced in a study of human T cells and chemical hapten exposure. TCRdb called the RACE reads again in MiXCR, with one record for every CDR3 protein. The sample has a few hundred thousand distinct CDR3 sequences, approximately 5% seen once. As to time point: pre-sensitization, week 0. Treatment in this sample: therapeutic diphenylcyclopropenone sensitization with weekly scalp DPC. The source material was whole blood, sampled in connection with sensitization to the hapten diphenylcyclopropenone (DPC). The receptors derive from a woman younger than 35 with alopecia areata. Some clones in this sample may be carry-over from other donors' samples.

This clonotype was seen at least ten times. The chain couples TRBV20-1 to TRBJ2-3, with TRBD2 matching over 10 bases. The germline V gene encodes CDR1 DFQATT and CDR2 SNEGSKA (reference sequence). The CDR3 length is 16 residues. Germline trimming cut 0 bases from V and 5 bases from J; bases unmatched to any gene: 8. The CDR3 loop is CSARDPSGGEIDTQYF. The CDR3 DNA sequence: TGCAGTGCTAGAGATCCCAGCGGGGGGGAGATAGATACGCAGTATTTT.

The chain recombines TRBV5-1 with TRBJ2-1; the D gene is possibly TRBD1 (6 bases). V lost 2 bases, J lost 15 bases, and 12 bases lay in between. Germline CDR1 is SGHRS and CDR2 is YFSETQ. The CDR3 consists of 11 residues. CDR3: CASSFGQRWFF. CDR3 sequence (DNA): TGCGCCAGCAGCTTCGGACAGAGGTGGTTCTTC.

The rearrangement joins TRBV15 to TRBJ2-1; D is tentatively TRBD1 or TRBD2 (6 bases each). V was cut by 4 bases and J by 3 bases, with 22 bases left in between. Germline V lookup: CDR1 LNHNV, CDR2 YYDKDF (reference sequence). The CDR3 spans 18 residues. CDR3 sequence: CATSTLPGAYGNYNEQFF. The CDR3 DNA is TGTGCCACCAGCACCCTGCCGGGGGCCTATGGGAACTACAATGAGCAGTTCTTC.